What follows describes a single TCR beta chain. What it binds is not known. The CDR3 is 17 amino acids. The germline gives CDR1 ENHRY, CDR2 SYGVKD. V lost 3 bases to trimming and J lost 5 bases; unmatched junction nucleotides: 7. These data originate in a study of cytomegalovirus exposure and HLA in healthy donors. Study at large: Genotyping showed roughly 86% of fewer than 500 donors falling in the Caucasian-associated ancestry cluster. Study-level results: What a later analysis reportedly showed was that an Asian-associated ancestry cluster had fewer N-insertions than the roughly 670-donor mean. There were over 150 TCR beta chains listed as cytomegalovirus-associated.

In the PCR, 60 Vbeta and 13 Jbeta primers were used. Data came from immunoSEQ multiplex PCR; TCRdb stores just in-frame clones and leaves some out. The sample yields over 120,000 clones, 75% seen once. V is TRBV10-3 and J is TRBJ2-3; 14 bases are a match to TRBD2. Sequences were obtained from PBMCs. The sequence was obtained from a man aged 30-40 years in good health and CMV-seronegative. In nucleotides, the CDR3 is TGTGCCATCAGTGACGGACTAGCGGGAGGAGGGGAAGATACGCAGTATTTT. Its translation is CAISDGLAGGGEDTQYF.